A selection of T cell receptor beta chains follows, all from one sample in a study of human T cells and chemical hapten exposure. MiXCR, run by TCRdb on the RACE reads, gives a single entry per CDR3 protein. The data show about 40,000 distinct CDR3 sequences, more than 9% seen once. The material sequenced was whole blood, taken in connection with sensitization to the hapten diphenylcyclopropenone (DPC). The source is a man aged 25 to 45 with alopecia areata. Some clones in this sample may be carry-over from other donors' samples. CDR3s include the opening cysteine and the closing phenylalanine or tryptophan. Each record gives: V gene, D gene, clone size, J gene, CDR3 protein, CDR3 DNA. D genes are given only for firm matches. Rows give clone size only sometimes, using once, few, many, or a class for an expanded clone.

v_gene: TRBV11-1; d_gene: TRBD1; abundance: few; j_gene: TRBJ2-2; CDR3aa: CASSYRGLTGELFF; CDR3nt: TGTGCCAGCAGCTACAGGGGCCTTACCGGGGAGCTGTTTTTT
v_gene: TRBV6-5; d_gene: TRBD1; abundance: many; j_gene: TRBJ1-1; CDR3aa: CASRGTGSTREAFF; CDR3nt: TGTGCCAGCAGGGGGACAGGGTCAACAAGAGAAGCTTTCTTT
v_gene: TRBV6-1; d_gene: NA; abundance: few; j_gene: TRBJ2-5; CDR3aa: CASSEDGRGFETQYF; CDR3nt: TGTGCCAGCAGTGAAGATGGCAGGGGTTTCGAGACCCAGTACTTC
v_gene: TRBV7-2; d_gene: NA; abundance: NA; j_gene: TRBJ2-1; CDR3aa: CASSLALGVNEQFF; CDR3nt: TGTGCCAGCAGCTTAGCGCTGGGGGTTAATGAGCAGTTCTTC
v_gene: TRBV7-8; d_gene: NA; abundance: many; j_gene: TRBJ1-6; CDR3aa: CASSLMGGSPLHF; CDR3nt: TGTGCCAGCAGCTTAATGGGGGGTTCACCCCTCCACTTT
v_gene: TRBV7-6; d_gene: NA; abundance: many; j_gene: TRBJ1-6; CDR3aa: CASSRYGAGTDSPLHF; CDR3nt: TGTGCCAGCAGCAGATATGGGGCGGGGACGGATTCACCCCTCCACTTT
v_gene: TRBV11-2; d_gene: NA; abundance: few; j_gene: TRBJ1-5; CDR3aa: CASSLQPYQPQHF; CDR3nt: TGTGCCAGCAGCTTACAGCCCTATCAGCCCCAGCATTTT
v_gene: TRBV11-2; d_gene: NA; abundance: many; j_gene: TRBJ2-3; CDR3aa: CASSSSKDTQYF; CDR3nt: TGTGCCAGCAGCTCCTCGAAAGATACGCAGTATTTT
v_gene: TRBV3-1; d_gene: NA; abundance: many; j_gene: TRBJ2-2; CDR3aa: CASSQAVGWATGELFF; CDR3nt: TGTGCCAGCAGCCAAGCGGTTGGATGGGCCACCGGGGAGCTGTTTTTT
v_gene: TRBV6-6; d_gene: NA; abundance: NA; j_gene: TRBJ1-2; CDR3aa: CASSYPAGLSYGYTF; CDR3nt: TGTGCCAGCAGTTACCCCGCGGGGCTCAGCTATGGCTACACCTTC
v_gene: TRBV7-3; d_gene: NA; abundance: NA; j_gene: TRBJ2-5; CDR3aa: CASSLTGGQGFETQYF; CDR3nt: TGTGCCAGCAGCTTAACTGGCGGGCAGGGGTTTGAGACCCAGTACTTC
v_gene: TRBV7-6; d_gene: NA; abundance: many; j_gene: TRBJ2-3; CDR3aa: CASSFLVATQYF; CDR3nt: TGTGCCAGCAGCTTTTTGGTAGCCACGCAGTATTTT
v_gene: TRBV3-1; d_gene: NA; abundance: few; j_gene: TRBJ2-3; CDR3aa: CASSQVPGDTQYF; CDR3nt: TGTGCCAGCAGCCAAGTTCCGGGAGATACGCAGTATTTT
v_gene: TRBV6-1; d_gene: NA; abundance: few; j_gene: TRBJ1-1; CDR3aa: CASRQQAYTEAFF; CDR3nt: TGTGCCAGCAGACAACAGGCGTACACTGAAGCTTTCTTT
v_gene: TRBV14; d_gene: NA; abundance: few; j_gene: TRBJ1-4; CDR3aa: CASSRDSLWDEKLFF; CDR3nt: TGTGCCAGCAGCCGCGACAGTTTGTGGGATGAAAAACTGTTTTTT
v_gene: TRBV12-3/TRBV12-4; d_gene: TRBD1; abundance: many; j_gene: TRBJ1-2; CDR3aa: CASSLRDRGRLDYGYTF; CDR3nt: TGTGCCAGCAGTTTAAGGGACAGGGGACGTTTGGACTATGGCTACACCTTC
v_gene: TRBV7-2; d_gene: NA; abundance: NA; j_gene: TRBJ2-3; CDR3aa: CASSPAWAEQSTDTQYF; CDR3nt: TGTGCCAGCAGCCCCGCCTGGGCGGAGCAAAGCACAGATACGCAGTATTTT
v_gene: TRBV2; d_gene: TRBD2; abundance: many; j_gene: TRBJ2-1; CDR3aa: CASRLAGVGGNEQFF; CDR3nt: TGTGCCAGCAGACTAGCGGGAGTGGGCGGCAATGAGCAGTTCTTC
v_gene: TRBV11-2; d_gene: NA; abundance: few; j_gene: TRBJ2-5; CDR3aa: CASRGRRTQYF; CDR3nt: TGTGCCAGCAGGGGGCGGCGGACCCAGTACTTC
v_gene: TRBV6-1; d_gene: NA; abundance: many; j_gene: TRBJ1-1; CDR3aa: CASSEVRTAFF; CDR3nt: TGTGCCAGCAGTGAAGTGCGGACGGCTTTCTTT
v_gene: TRBV19; d_gene: NA; abundance: few; j_gene: TRBJ2-4; CDR3aa: CASSPPGEAKNIQYF; CDR3nt: TGTGCCAGTAGTCCTCCCGGGGAGGCCAAAAACATTCAGTACTTC
v_gene: TRBV12-3/TRBV12-4; d_gene: NA; abundance: NA; j_gene: TRBJ2-3; CDR3aa: CASRSPGVGSAQYF; CDR3nt: TGTGCCAGCAGGTCCCCCGGGGTGGGGAGTGCGCAGTATTTT
v_gene: TRBV10-3; d_gene: NA; abundance: many; j_gene: TRBJ2-3; CDR3aa: CAISEATDTQYF; CDR3nt: TGTGCCATCAGTGAGGCGACAGATACGCAGTATTTT
v_gene: TRBV5-6; d_gene: NA; abundance: few; j_gene: TRBJ2-1; CDR3aa: CASSFAGVIAGNEQFF; CDR3nt: TGTGCCAGCAGCTTTGCTGGTGTCATAGCCGGCAATGAGCAGTTCTTC
v_gene: TRBV11-2; d_gene: TRBD1; abundance: many; j_gene: TRBJ1-4; CDR3aa: CASSFGQGGNEKLFF; CDR3nt: TGTGCCAGCAGCTTCGGACAGGGTGGTAATGAAAAACTGTTTTTT
v_gene: TRBV20-1; d_gene: TRBD2; abundance: NA; j_gene: TRBJ2-1; CDR3aa: CSAFPLAGLYNEQFF; CDR3nt: TGCAGTGCCTTTCCACTAGCGGGGCTGTACAATGAGCAGTTCTTC
v_gene: TRBV12-5; d_gene: NA; abundance: few; j_gene: TRBJ2-1; CDR3aa: CASGLQFGQFF; CDR3nt: TGTGCTAGTGGTCTCCAATTCGGGCAGTTCTTC
v_gene: TRBV6-6; d_gene: NA; abundance: many; j_gene: TRBJ2-1; CDR3aa: CASSLQSSYNEQFF; CDR3nt: TGTGCCAGCAGTTTACAAAGCTCCTACAATGAGCAGTTCTTC
v_gene: TRBV18; d_gene: NA; abundance: many; j_gene: TRBJ1-1; CDR3aa: CASSPPIAGRSAEAFF; CDR3nt: TGTGCCAGCTCACCACCGATCGCGGGGCGAAGTGCTGAAGCTTTCTTT
v_gene: TRBV18; d_gene: NA; abundance: NA; j_gene: TRBJ2-5; CDR3aa: CASSPPRQIQETQYF; CDR3nt: TGTGCCAGCTCACCACCGCGGCAGATACAAGAGACCCAGTACTTC
v_gene: TRBV2; d_gene: NA; abundance: few; j_gene: TRBJ2-6; CDR3aa: CASRDRPLVRGANVLTF; CDR3nt: TGTGCCAGCCGGGACCGCCCCTTGGTGCGGGGGGCCAACGTCCTGACTTTC
v_gene: TRBV6-1; d_gene: NA; abundance: NA; j_gene: TRBJ2-1; CDR3aa: CASRVQAQGGTYNEQFF; CDR3nt: TGTGCCAGCAGGGTGCAAGCTCAGGGGGGGACCTACAATGAGCAGTTCTTC
v_gene: TRBV4-2; d_gene: TRBD1; abundance: NA; j_gene: TRBJ2-7; CDR3aa: CASSLARTGVEQYF; CDR3nt: TGTGCCAGCAGCCTTGCTAGGACAGGAGTTGAGCAGTACTTC
v_gene: TRBV12-3/TRBV12-4; d_gene: NA; abundance: few; j_gene: TRBJ1-6; CDR3aa: CASSQSGDGNSPLHF; CDR3nt: TGTGCCAGCAGTCAATCAGGGGATGGGAATTCACCCCTCCACTTT
v_gene: TRBV5-1; d_gene: TRBD2; abundance: NA; j_gene: TRBJ2-7; CDR3aa: CASSLNPGTTTYEQYF; CDR3nt: TGCGCCAGCAGCTTGAATCCCGGGACTACCACCTACGAGCAGTACTTC
v_gene: TRBV6-1; d_gene: TRBD1; abundance: many; j_gene: TRBJ1-1; CDR3aa: CASRPGQGLSVTEAFF; CDR3nt: TGTGCCAGCAGGCCGGGACAGGGGCTTTCGGTAACTGAAGCTTTCTTT
v_gene: TRBV3-1; d_gene: NA; abundance: many; j_gene: TRBJ2-1; CDR3aa: CASSQDWQAYNEQFF; CDR3nt: TGTGCCAGCAGCCAAGATTGGCAGGCCTACAATGAGCAGTTCTTC
v_gene: TRBV28; d_gene: NA; abundance: many; j_gene: TRBJ2-5; CDR3aa: CASSSHRRQETQYF; CDR3nt: TGTGCCAGCAGTTCCCATCGGAGGCAAGAGACCCAGTACTTC
v_gene: TRBV6-5; d_gene: NA; abundance: many; j_gene: TRBJ1-5; CDR3aa: CASRIREYSNQPQHF; CDR3nt: TGTGCCAGCAGGATCAGGGAATATAGCAATCAGCCCCAGCATTTT
v_gene: TRBV7-2; d_gene: NA; abundance: many; j_gene: TRBJ1-2; CDR3aa: CASSSGTKSGYTF; CDR3nt: TGTGCCAGCAGCTCCGGGACAAAATCTGGCTACACCTTC